This T cell receptor (beta chain) was recovered during a study of tumor and adjacent non-tumor tissue in lung cancer. Study conclusions and caveats: Tumor repertoires had a smaller top 100 clone share than normal lung. Patients with more diverse tumor TCRs had worse survival.

A remark on this clonotype: What it binds is unknown. With a much larger clone just one base away, this may be a read error.

RNA was extracted from bulk tissue without any cell sorting. Between August and November 2014, newly diagnosed, chemotherapy-naive lung cancer patients underwent thoracic surgery in China. Germline-derived CDR1 and CDR2 are MNHEY and SVGAGI. The CDR3 consists of 14 residues. The library came from three nested PCR rounds adapted from ARM-PCR protocols. TCRdb reanalysed the multiplex PCR reads using MiXCR and keeps one entry per CDR3 protein. In the table there are 100,000 to 150,000 distinct CDR3 sequences, roughly 64% of which are singletons. This sequence originates from a man aged 30 to 45 with non-small cell lung cancer. The sequenced material came from lung tumor tissue. The chain joins TRBV6-5 to TRBJ1-1; no clear D. The CDR3 protein is CDSSYSWVNTEAFF. In nucleotides, the CDR3 is TGTGACAGCAGTTACTCGTGGGTGAACACTGAAGCTTTCTTT.